These T cell receptor beta chains were read from a single sample in a study of blood T cell repertoires in COVID-19. Produced via immunoSEQ multiplex PCR; TCRdb's table is partial and in-frame only. Of hundreds of thousands of clones in the sample, just over 85% were seen once. Material for sequencing was peripheral blood. The receptors were gathered from a man aged 50-59 years with COVID-19, enrolled during active disease. Each CDR3 is given with its conserved first and last residue. A D gene is named only where the DNA matches it firmly. Clone size appears in some rows only: once, few, many, or a class for an expanded clone.

clone size	J gene	D gene	V gene	CDR3 protein	CDR3 DNA
-	TRBJ2-3	TRBD2	TRBV9	CASSLGTSGMYGTQYF	TGTGCCAGCAGCCTAGGGACTAGCGGGATGTACGGTACGCAGTATTTT
-	TRBJ1-2	TRBD1	TRBV18	CASSPPGQGIYGYTF	TGTGCCAGCTCACCACCGGGACAGGGCATCTATGGCTACACCTTC
-	TRBJ2-3	TRBD1	TRBV7-9	CASSLTGVLDTQYF	TGTGCCAGCAGCTTGACAGGGGTCCTGGATACGCAGTATTTT
-	TRBJ1-1	-	TRBV12-3/TRBV12-4	CASSLRGFEAFF	TGTGCCAGCAGTTTAAGAGGGTTTGAAGCTTTCTTT
-	TRBJ1-1	-	TRBV18	CASSPPNRATEAFF	TGTGCCAGCTCACCACCGAACAGGGCCACTGAAGCTTTCTTT
-	TRBJ2-1	-	TRBV29-1	CSVEGLLGAIYNEQFF	TGCAGCGTTGAAGGATTATTAGGGGCCATCTACAATGAGCAGTTCTTC
-	TRBJ1-4	TRBD1	TRBV7-9	CASSSLFGTEKEKLFF	TGTGCCAGCAGCTCCCTTTTCGGGACAGAAAAGGAAAAACTGTTTTTT
-	TRBJ2-1	TRBD2	TRBV14	CASSKNSGRNYNEQFF	TGTGCCAGCAGCAAGAATAGCGGGAGGAACTACAATGAGCAGTTCTTC
-	TRBJ2-3	TRBD2	TRBV6-2/TRBV6-3	CASSPSRLAGGITDTQYF	TGTGCCAGCAGCCCCTCGCGACTAGCGGGGGGGATAACAGATACGCAGTATTTT
-	TRBJ2-2	TRBD1	TRBV7-6	CASSPPGTGAPGELFF	TGTGCCAGCAGCCCCCCCGGGACAGGGGCCCCCGGGGAGCTGTTTTTT
-	TRBJ1-2	TRBD1	TRBV6-6	CASRPTGTGDNYGYTF	TGTGCCAGCAGGCCAACCGGGACAGGGGATAACTATGGCTACACCTTC
-	TRBJ1-5	-	TRBV27	CASRRGSSGNQPQHF	TGTGCCAGCAGGAGAGGTAGTTCGGGCAATCAGCCCCAGCATTTT
-	TRBJ2-1	TRBD2	TRBV12-3/TRBV12-4	CASSPGRVGEQFF	TGTGCCAGCAGTCCTGGGAGGGTGGGTGAGCAGTTCTTC
once	TRBJ2-3	TRBD1	TRBV30	CAWSRRQGSTDTQYF	TGTGCCTGGAGTAGGAGACAGGGGAGCACAGATACGCAGTATTTT
-	TRBJ2-2	TRBD2	TRBV2	CASSGGSGKTGELFF	TGTGCCAGCAGTGGTGGTAGCGGGAAAACCGGGGAGCTGTTTTTT
few	TRBJ2-7	-	TRBV27	CASRRPSSYEQYF	TGTGCCAGCAGGCGTCCGTCTTCCTACGAGCAGTACTTC
-	TRBJ1-2	-	TRBV7-2	CASSPTAGGLSGYTF	TGTGCCAGCAGCCCTACGGCGGGGGGGCTTTCTGGCTACACCTTC
-	TRBJ1-1	-	TRBV5-1	CASSDQGNTEAFF	TGCGCCAGCAGCGATCAGGGGAACACTGAAGCTTTCTTT
-	TRBJ2-1	TRBD2	TRBV5-1	CASSFGLAGASYNEQFF	TGCGCCAGCAGCTTCGGACTAGCGGGGGCCTCCTACAATGAGCAGTTCTTC
-	TRBJ2-2	TRBD1	TRBV2	CASSATGQGGTGELFF	TGTGCCAGCAGCGCTACGGGACAGGGAGGGACCGGGGAGCTGTTTTTT
-	TRBJ1-5	-	TRBV2	CASSLETGQPQHF	TGTGCCAGCAGCCTAGAAACGGGACAACCCCAGCATTTT
-	TRBJ1-1	-	TRBV7-3	CASSFTGKNTEAFF	TGTGCCAGCAGCTTCACAGGGAAGAACACTGAAGCTTTCTTT
-	TRBJ1-4	TRBD1	TRBV19	CASSTGTGRNEKLFF	TGTGCCAGTAGTACCGGGACAGGGCGGAATGAAAAACTGTTTTTT
once	TRBJ1-5	-	TRBV6-5	CASSYLGSGQPQHF	TGTGCCAGCAGTTACCTGGGGAGTGGTCAGCCCCAGCATTTT
few	TRBJ1-5	-	TRBV7-9	CASSLSRGWGNQPQHF	TGTGCCAGCAGCTTATCTCGGGGTTGGGGCAATCAGCCCCAGCATTTT
-	TRBJ2-3	-	TRBV9	CASSVDLAYTQYF	TGTGCCAGCAGCGTAGACCTAGCTTATACGCAGTATTTT
-	TRBJ2-7	TRBD2	TRBV7-2	CASSARTSGGIYEQYF	TGTGCCAGCAGCGCGCGAACTAGCGGGGGGATCTACGAGCAGTACTTC
-	TRBJ2-1	TRBD1	TRBV5-8	CASKRDRATNEQFF	TGTGCCAGCAAGAGGGACAGGGCTACAAATGAGCAGTTCTTC
-	TRBJ2-2	TRBD2	TRBV7-3	CASSPRSGDTGELFF	TGTGCCAGCAGCCCTCGTAGCGGGGACACCGGGGAGCTGTTTTTT
-	TRBJ2-1	-	TRBV29-1	CSVEDRGDEQFF	TGCAGCGTTGAAGACAGGGGCGATGAGCAGTTCTTC
once	TRBJ2-3	-	TRBV6-6	CASSFPDSADTQYF	TGTGCCAGCAGTTTCCCGGATAGCGCAGATACGCAGTATTTT
few	TRBJ1-2	-	TRBV6-2/TRBV6-3	CASRYTGSYGYTF	TGTGCCAGCAGATACACAGGGAGCTATGGCTACACCTTC